The present entry profiles one T cell receptor (beta chain) with its context. The target antigen is unknown. Profiled with immunoSEQ multiplex PCR; TCRdb holds only in-frame clones, not every one. The sample carries about 31,000 clones, 82% recorded once. This specimen comes from a study of OX40 agonist ivuxolimab in advanced cancers. The V end lost 5 bases, the J end lost 6 bases, and 23 bases lay between the germline ends. The CDR3 covers 17 residues. The V gene's germline CDR1 is SGHAT and CDR2 FQNNGV. Points from the study as a whole: CD4+ and CD8+ blood T cells expanded clonally by week 6 at 0.1 to 3.0 mg/kg.

The sequence was obtained from an adult with an advanced solid tumor such as melanoma, head and neck, liver or kidney cancer. The chain joins TRBV11-2 to TRBJ2-1, with a tentative D call TRBD1 (5 bases). The sequencing here drew on CD4+ or CD8+ T cells sorted from blood, taken in a trial of the OX40 agonist ivuxolimab. The CDR3 is CASSDSPWGKKRNEQFF. CDR3 DNA: TGTGCCAGCAGCGATTCCCCCTGGGGCAAAAAACGCAATGAGCAGTTCTTC.